Listed below are T cell receptor beta chains from one sample, sequenced in a study. TCRdb processed the 5' RACE reads anew with MiXCR; each CDR3 protein has one entry. The sample has tens of thousands of distinct CDR3 sequences, 26% seen once. The specimen was tumor-infiltrating Tregs sorted from the breast tumor. These receptors all come from a female donor with breast cancer. Each CDR3 is given with its conserved first and last residue. The D gene is left open where the match is weak. Only part of the rows carry a size: once, few, many, or a class if the clone is expanded.

TRBD1,.,TRBV12-3/TRBV12-4,TRBJ1-6,TGTACCAGCACCCGGGACAGACTAAATTCACCCCTCCACTTT,CTSTRDRLNSPLHF
.,.,TRBV29-1,TRBJ1-5,TGCAGCGTTTCAGACAGTAGCAATCAGCCCCAGCATTTT,CSVSDSSNQPQHF
TRBD1,.,TRBV20-1,TRBJ2-6,TGCAGTGCTAGACAGGGGGCCTCTGGGGCCAACGTCCTGACTTTC,CSARQGASGANVLTF
.,many,TRBV12-3/TRBV12-4,TRBJ1-1,TGTGCCAGCAGTTTAGTAGCGGAAGGTACTGAAGCTTTCTTT,CASSLVAEGTEAFF
.,.,TRBV7-2,TRBJ2-7,TGTGCCAGCAGCTTAGGACGGAAAACCGAGCAGTACTTC,CASSLGRKTEQYF
TRBD1,.,TRBV7-2,TRBJ1-5,TGTGCCAGCAGCTTATATGGGACAGATAACAATCAGCCCCAGCATTTT,CASSLYGTDNNQPQHF
TRBD1,many,TRBV7-9,TRBJ1-1,TGTGCCAGCGGTGGCAGGGGGAATGTAATCACTGAAGCTTTCTTT,CASGGRGNVITEAFF
.,.,TRBV30,TRBJ1-1,TGTGCCTGGAAAGGGGCAATGAACACTGAAGCTTTCTTT,CAWKGAMNTEAFF
.,few,TRBV6-1,TRBJ1-1,TGTGCCAGCAGCACTCCAGGGACCACTGAAGCTTTCTTT,CASSTPGTTEAFF
TRBD1,medium-sized,TRBV3-1,TRBJ2-7,TGTGCCAGCAGCCAGCACACAGGGGGCGAGCAGTACTTC,CASSQHTGGEQYF
.,few,TRBV9,TRBJ1-3,TGTGCCAGCAGCATAAACTCCCTAGCGGGAAACACCATATATTTT,CASSINSLAGNTIYF
.,.,TRBV7-6,TRBJ2-2,TGTGCCAGCAGCTCTCAGGGGGGCGGGGAGCTGTTTTTT,CASSSQGGGELFF
.,few,TRBV6-5,TRBJ2-3,TGTGCCAGCGCATCTCACCTGGGAGATACGCAGTATTTT,CASASHLGDTQYF
TRBD1,.,TRBV5-1,TRBJ1-1,TGCGCCAGCAGCTTTTCGGACAGGTCGGACGGGAACACTGAAGCTTTCTTT,CASSFSDRSDGNTEAFF
TRBD2,many,TRBV20-1,TRBJ2-3,TGCAGTGCTAGGCTAACTAGCGGAGCCACAGATACGCAGTATTTT,CSARLTSGATDTQYF
TRBD2,few,TRBV11-1,TRBJ2-7,TGTGCCAGCAGCTCCCCGGGGGGGGTCGAGCAGTACTTC,CASSSPGGVEQYF
.,few,TRBV27,TRBJ2-3,TGTGCCAGCAGACAGGGTGGAGATACGCAGTATTTT,CASRQGGDTQYF
.,.,TRBV12-3/TRBV12-4,TRBJ1-5,TGTACCAGCAGCCGGACGGATAGCAATCAGCCCCAGCATTTT,CTSSRTDSNQPQHF
.,.,TRBV7-2,TRBJ1-1,TGTGCCAGCAGCTTAGGAGGGGCATTGAACACTGAAGCTTTCTTT,CASSLGGALNTEAFF
.,.,TRBV5-1,TRBJ2-3,TGCGCCAGCAGCTTGCAAAGGGGATCAGATACGCAGTATTTT,CASSLQRGSDTQYF
.,many,TRBV5-4,TRBJ2-3,TGTGCCAGCAGCTTGACACGACAGAAAGATACGCAGTATTTT,CASSLTRQKDTQYF
.,.,TRBV7-9,TRBJ1-3,TGTGCCAGCAGCTTAATGGTCTCTGGAAACACCATATATTTT,CASSLMVSGNTIYF
.,many,TRBV7-2,TRBJ2-3,TGTGCCAGCAGCTTTTTGAGCGGCACAGATACGCAGTATTTT,CASSFLSGTDTQYF
.,many,TRBV7-9,TRBJ1-1,TGTGCCAGCAGGTTATACAGGAGGGGGGTGGACACTGAAGCTTTCTTT,CASRLYRRGVDTEAFF
.,few,TRBV25-1,TRBJ1-2,TGTGCCAGCAGTGGGGGGTACTATGGCTACACCTTC,CASSGGYYGYTF
.,.,TRBV4-3,TRBJ2-3,TGCGCCAGCAGCCAAGATCAACCAGATACGCAGTATTTT,CASSQDQPDTQYF
.,many,TRBV6-1,TRBJ2-3,TGTGCCAGCACCCTAGAGCCGGGCACAGATACGCAGTATTTT,CASTLEPGTDTQYF
.,medium-sized,TRBV7-9,TRBJ2-3,TGTGCCAGCAGCCCTTCCTTGGATACGCAGTATTTT,CASSPSLDTQYF
TRBD2,many,TRBV7-2,TRBJ2-3,TGTGCCAGCAGCGGGAGGGTAACAGATACGCAGTATTTT,CASSGRVTDTQYF
.,many,TRBV6-6,TRBJ2-1,TGTGCCAGCAGCCGTAATGAGCAGTTCTTC,CASSRNEQFF
TRBD1,.,TRBV7-2,TRBJ2-1,TGTGCCAGCAGCTCCTGGACAGGGAGAGGGCTTAATGAGCAGTTCTTC,CASSSWTGRGLNEQFF
.,many,TRBV18,TRBJ2-5,TGTGCCAGCTCACCAGGACAGCAAGAGACCCAGTACTTC,CASSPGQQETQYF
.,.,TRBV7-9,TRBJ1-1,TGTGCCAGCAGCTTAAAGGGGAGTGAGGGGCGGAACACTGAAGCTTTCTTT,CASSLKGSEGRNTEAFF
.,many,TRBV7-2,TRBJ1-1,TGTGCCAGCAGCTTAGATCCCCTATACAGTAATGAAGCTTTCTTT,CASSLDPLYSNEAFF
.,few,TRBV4-3,TRBJ1-4,TGCGCCAGCAGCCAAGATTTGGCAACTAATGAAAAACTGTTTTTT,CASSQDLATNEKLFF
.,.,TRBV12-3/TRBV12-4,TRBJ1-1,TGTGCCGCCAGGAGAGGGGGTTCGCGCCAGGGAGCTTTCTTT,CAARRGGSRQGAFF
.,many,TRBV7-3,TRBJ2-3,TGTGCCAGCAGCTTATTAGGGAGCGAATCAGATACGCAGTATTTT,CASSLLGSESDTQYF
TRBD1,.,TRBV11-3,TRBJ2-3,TGTGCCAGCAGCTCCAGGACAGGGGCCACAGATACGCAGTATTTT,CASSSRTGATDTQYF
.,few,TRBV20-1,TRBJ1-4,TGCAGTGCTAGAGATTTTGGCAGGACAGCAACTAATGAAAAACTGTTTTTT,CSARDFGRTATNEKLFF
.,.,TRBV7-3,TRBJ2-7,TGTGCCAGCAGCTTAGGCCTAGCTAAAACCTACGAGCAGTACTTC,CASSLGLAKTYEQYF
.,few,TRBV5-6,TRBJ1-1,TGTGCCAGCAGCTTGGTTGGCGGATTGAACACTGAAGCTTTCTTT,CASSLVGGLNTEAFF
.,.,TRBV6-1,TRBJ1-1,TGTGCCAGCAGTGAACTTGGAGCTTTCTTT,CASSELGAFF
.,many,TRBV7-6,TRBJ2-7,TGTGCCAGCTCAGCTGGGTTCTCCTACGAGCAGTACTTC,CASSAGFSYEQYF
.,many,TRBV20-1,TRBJ2-7,TGCAGTGCTAGAGGTATACTAAGCTCCTACGAGCAGTACTTC,CSARGILSSYEQYF
.,.,TRBV12-3/TRBV12-4,TRBJ2-7,TGTGCCAGCAGCTTCCGACAGGTGGGTTCGGGGATCTTCGAGCAGTACTTC,CASSFRQVGSGIFEQYF
.,few,TRBV11-3,TRBJ2-1,TGTGCCAGCAGACGAGCTCCCGGGGATGAGCAGTTCTTC,CASRRAPGDEQFF